Here is one T cell receptor beta chain with its context. Its antigen is not yet known. No much larger clone exists at a distance of one base, and base qualities are not known. The data derive from a study of shared clonotypes between healthy human individuals (TCRdb year 2020). Regarding the study in general: The cohort included a few men and a couple of women between 18 and 49 years of age. Between about 0.94 and 8.9 billion PBMCs per donor were obtained by leukapheresis. For each donor, CD4 naive and CD4 memory were each given three plates, CD8 naive was given two plates, and CD8 memory was given one plate. The study deeply sequenced blood TCR repertoires of about 5 healthy adults to estimate repertoire size and the extent of clonotype sharing between individuals. To increase sequencing depth and limit assay-specific biases, TCR repertoire library preparation and sequencing were carried out by different laboratories using diverse techniques.

The donors were healthy, HIV-negative adults who had no recently reported acute infections or vaccinations. All donors were Caucasian adults living in Nashville, Tennessee, USA. CD4+ T cells were enriched by magnetic negative selection, after which naive cells were positively selected on CD45RA and the negative fraction was taken as the memory subset. Blood was collected by leukapheresis, and PBMCs were isolated by Ficoll-Histopaque density gradient centrifugation and then cryopreserved in liquid nitrogen vapor phase. Analytical flow cytometry was used to check the purity and quantity of each magnetically sorted T cell population. From each sorted fraction, genomic DNA was isolated and quantified by UV absorbance on a Nanodrop 2000c. CDR1 and CDR2, looked up from the germline V gene, are MRHNA and SNTAGT. The CDR3 holds 16 amino acids from the cysteine to the phenylalanine. Only CDR3 DNA remains: 48 bases, in frame from the first base. Trimming costs V 6 bases and J 5 bases, and their ends lie 22 bases apart.

Using the deep immunoSEQ assay, TCR CDR3 regions were amplified from genomic DNA by multiplex PCR. Extracted genomic DNA from each cell subset was spread evenly across all wells of several immunoSEQ 96-well plates, with each plate serving as a replicate. For sorted subsets, around 200 ng genomic DNA, equal to some 30,000 T cell genomes, was loaded into each replicate PCR. The purified libraries were quantified using a Qubit 3.0 fluorometer, sized with a Bioanalyzer 2100, and then quantified again using the KAPA Library Quantification kit. Every immunoSEQ 96-well plate was sequenced on a dedicated single-read 150-cycle Illumina NextSeq 550 flow cell. Per the original workflow: Because the immunoSEQ output included only junctional sequences and no quality scores, the filtering could not be the same as the filtering used for full-length reads. Sequences were annotated with PyIR, a Python wrapper for IgBLAST v1.9, using IMGT germline references to assign V/J genes and CDR3. Reads were removed for weak V/J assignments (E-value above 1e-6), missing CDR3, stop codons, out-of-frame junctions, or ambiguous translated residues. A V3J clonotype was defined by an identical inferred V gene, J gene, and CDR3 amino acid sequence. Percentage overlap between repertoires was calculated by dividing the number of shared unique clonotypes by the size of the smaller repertoire. Richness of each repertoire was evaluated using RTK rarefaction, the Chao1 estimator, and Recon v2.1 estimates of unobserved clonotypes. For all TCRbeta clonotypes obtained by the gDNA method from a few donors, generation probabilities were computed with OLGA. Not all clones reach the TCRdb copy of this immuneACCESS table, which keeps in-frame sequences only. Checked studies attribute under half of the gap to unresolved V genes and leave the rest unexplained. V, J and clone size are those of that table, while D and trimming were read from the DNA. Present in this sample are 1 million to 1.3 million clones, around 78% of which were seen just once. The leading ten clones occupy roughly 0.55% of the sample.

Study-wide conclusions, independent of this receptor: Because the study included only a small number of donors, the genetic and exposure-history diversity represented was limited. Naive subsets generally had larger estimated clonotype richness than memory subsets did. Sampling was restricted to blood, and TCR repertoires in tissue are likely to differ from TCR repertoires in blood. Pairwise subsampling indicated that sequencing depth was expected to affect the degree of clonotype sharing among donors. Even with the large sequencing depth, rarefaction of the sorted-subset datasets indicated that sequencing was incomplete. Across four donors, approximately 5% of naive CD4, more than 3% of naive CD8, 2% to 2.5% of memory CD4, and 0.4% of memory CD8 clonotypes were shared. Clonotypes shared by all four sorted-subset donors showed higher generation probabilities than non-shared clonotypes.

The sequence derives from a man younger than 30 in good health. Some clones in this sample may be carry-over from other donors' samples. Here the chain combines TRBV6-4 and TRBJ2-5, with TRBD2 perhaps the D gene, on 6 matching bases. Specimen: memory CD4+ T cells from PBMCs. This specimen's cell subset or site label, per the study, means: CD45RA-negative fraction. The CDR3 sequence is CASSPTFSGRGETQYF. The nucleotides are TGTGCCAGCAGCCCGACCTTTAGCGGAAGAGGGGAGACCCAGTACTTC.